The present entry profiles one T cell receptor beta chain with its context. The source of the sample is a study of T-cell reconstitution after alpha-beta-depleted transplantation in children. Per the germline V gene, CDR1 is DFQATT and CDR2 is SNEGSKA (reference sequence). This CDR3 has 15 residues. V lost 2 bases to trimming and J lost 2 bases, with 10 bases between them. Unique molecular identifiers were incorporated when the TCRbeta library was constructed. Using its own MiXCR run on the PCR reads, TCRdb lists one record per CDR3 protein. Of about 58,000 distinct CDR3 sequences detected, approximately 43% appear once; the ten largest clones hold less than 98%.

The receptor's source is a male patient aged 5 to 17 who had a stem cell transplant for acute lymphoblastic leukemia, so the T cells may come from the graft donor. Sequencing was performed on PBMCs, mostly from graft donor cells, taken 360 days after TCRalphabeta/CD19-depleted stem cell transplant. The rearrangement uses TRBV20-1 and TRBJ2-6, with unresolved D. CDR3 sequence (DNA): TGCAGTGCTAGATTAGGCTCGACTGGGGCCAACGTCCTGACTTTC. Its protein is CSARLGSTGANVLTF.